The 30 T cell receptor beta chains below were found in one sample sequenced in a study of T cells in Graves' hyperthyroidism and ophthalmopathy (dated by TCRdb to between 2019 and 2020). Libraries were made using multiplex PCR. Reads for this sample came from an Illumina HiSeq 2000. Amplification of TCR beta CDR3 regions was carried out from RNA transcripts. The first round of RT-PCR for the TCR CDR3 was performed with the HTBI primer set and the Qiagen OneStep RT-PCR kit. Using fastp at Q25 and MiXCR, TCRdb reprocessed the public reads and kept productive beta chains. CDR3 protein sequences are deduplicated, and each keeps its most common genes and DNA. The sample table records some 300,000 distinct CDR3 sequences; roughly 19% of these occur just once. The leading ten clones occupy just under 40% of the sample. The sample taken for sequencing was blood. These receptors all stem from a man aged 50-60 years with Graves' ophthalmopathy.

The rearrangement joins TRBV5-1 to TRBJ2-5; D may be TRBD2 (6 bases). The germline V and J ends were trimmed by 4 bases and 0 bases, with 13 bases remaining between them. Per germline, CDR1 SGHRS and CDR2 YFSETQ. The CDR3 covers 15 residues. CDR3 in DNA: TGCGCCAGCAGCGTTGCGGGACGTCACCAAGAGACCCAGTACTTC. This codes for CASSVAGRHQETQYF.

V usage is TRBV27 and J usage is TRBJ2-5, with 13 bases lining up with TRBD2. The junction had 1 base not matched to a gene; V was cut back by 5 bases and J by 1 base. CDR1 is MNHEY, CDR2 SMNVEV, per germline (reference sequence). The CDR3 has 15 amino acids. The CDR3, as DNA: TGTGCCAGCAGTCGACTAGCGGGAGGCCAAGAGACCCAGTACTTC. Translating gives CASSRLAGGQETQYF.

As for this clonotype: Since a much larger clone is just one base distant, this may be a read error. The chain combines TRBV4-1 with TRBJ2-3; 7 bases align to TRBD2. The CDR3 is 18 residues long. Germline CDR1 and CDR2: MGHRA and YSYEKL. The CDR3 nucleotides read TGCGCCAGCAGCCAAGATTCGCTAGCGGTTCGAAGCACAGATGCGCAGTATTTT. Its protein is CASSQDSLAVRSTDAQYF.

The rearrangement joins TRBV12-3 or TRBV12-4 to TRBJ2-3; 7 bases are a match to TRBD2. V shed 8 bases, J shed 4 bases, and the junction held 18 bases outside the gene matches. This CDR3 is 17 amino acids long. The CDR3 bases are TGTGCCAGCGGCACCTCCCCCTCGAGCGGGAACGCAGATACGCAGTATTTT. Translation: CASGTSPSSGNADTQYF.

The rearrangement joins TRBV7-9 to TRBJ2-7, with D uncertain. Trimming left V 1 base short and J 3 bases short, with 10 bases between. The CDR3 contains 14 residues. Per the germline V gene, CDR1 is SEHNR and CDR2 is FQNEAQ (reference sequence). The CDR3 bases are TGTGCCAGCAGCTTAGGGGCGGTTAACTACGAGCAGTACTTC. It translates to CASSLGAVNYEQYF. Full variable domain (outside the CDR3, taken from reference TRBV7-9 and TRBJ2-7): DTGVSQNPRHKITKRGQNVTFRCDPISEHNRLYWYRQTLGQGPEFLTYFQNEAQLEKSRLLSDRFSAERPKGSFSTLEIQRTEQGDSAMYLCASSLGAVNYEQYFGPGTRLTVT.

This chain joins TRBV5-1 and TRBJ1-3; tentative D call: TRBD1 (6 bases). V shed 4 bases and J shed 0 bases, with 11 bases lying between them. The CDR3 totals 15 residues. Germline values: CDR1 SGHRS, CDR2 YFSETQ. The CDR3 region is CASSRAGDSGNTIYF. The CDR3 nucleotides read TGCGCCAGCAGCCGGGCAGGGGACTCTGGAAACACCATATATTTT.

The V and J genes are TRBV4-1 and TRBJ2-1; 7 positions match TRBD1. The CDR3 is 17 amino acids. V lost 1 base, J lost 0 bases, and 6 bases stayed unmatched. Per germline, CDR1 MGHRA and CDR2 YSYEKL. The CDR3 sequence is CASSQGATGSSYNEQFF. CDR3 coding DNA: TGCGCCAGCAGCCAAGGGGCGACAGGGAGCTCCTACAATGAGCAGTTCTTC.

There are many counts of this clonotype. The chain carries TRBV20-1 and TRBJ2-7; no firm D call. The CDR3 is made up of 11 amino acids. The germline gives CDR1 DFQATT, CDR2 SNEGSKA (reference sequence). Trimming pared 3 bases from V and 0 bases from J, leaving 3 bases between. DNA of the CDR3: TGCAGTGCTAGGTCCTCCTACGAGCAGTACTTC. Translation gives CSARSSYEQYF.

This clonotype has ten or more counts. This chain links TRBV3-1 with TRBJ2-1; perhaps TRBD2 as D (5 bases). The CDR3 is 15 amino acids. Trimming removed 3 bases from V and 2 bases from J, with 11 bases in between. Germline V CDR1 and CDR2: LGHDT, YNNKEL (reference sequence). The CDR3 DNA follows: TGTGCCAGCAGCCAGGGGAGTCAAGCCTACAATGAGCAGTTCTTC. It translates to CASSQGSQAYNEQFF.

Only a few counts were recorded for this clonotype. The chain links TRBV5-1 to TRBJ1-1; D remains unclear. Germline V gene lookup returns CDR1 SGHRS and CDR2 YFSETQ. This CDR3 has 15 amino acids. V was clipped by 3 bases and J by 5 bases, with 17 bases between them. CDR3 sequence reads: CASSSTDGLGTEAFF. DNA for the CDR3: TGCGCCAGCAGCTCTACTGACGGTCTGGGGACTGAAGCTTTCTTT.

The sample holds a few counts of this clonotype. The V gene is TRBV2, the J gene TRBJ2-2; a weak D match, TRBD1 (6 bases). V lost 7 bases to trimming and J lost 5 bases, with 14 bases between them. CDR1 and CDR2 (germline): SNHLY, FYNNEI. This CDR3 has 14 residues. The CDR3 DNA is TGTGCCAGCAAGAGAGGGGGAATTACCGGGGAGCTGTTTTTT. Translation gives CASKRGGITGELFF.

The DNA for the CDR3 is TGTGCCTGGAGTGTACTCGGGACACCTAACAATGAGCAGTTCTTC. Its protein is CAWSVLGTPNNEQFF. The V gene is TRBV30, the J gene TRBJ2-1; TRBD1 is a possible D gene (6 bases). The CDR3 is 15 amino acids. Trimming took 0 bases from V and 5 from J, leaving 14 bases between them. CDR1 and CDR2 from the germline V gene are GTSNPN and SVGIG (reference sequence).

The V gene is TRBV2, the J gene TRBJ2-5, with a weak D call TRBD2 (6 bases). This CDR3 region has 14 residues. CDR1 and CDR2 from the germline V gene are SNHLY and FYNNEI. The ends were cut back, 10 bases at V and 5 bases at J, with 20 bases in the middle. The chain's CDR3 is CATPNTPGGETQYF. CDR3 DNA sequence: TGTGCCACCCCAAACACGCCTGGGGGGGAGACCCAGTACTTC.

This clonotype was observed a single time. The chain has TRBV28 and TRBJ1-1, with TRBD1 matching 10 bases. The CDR3 is 11 amino acids. Trimming cost V 5 bases and J 11 bases; bases outside gene matches: 2. The V gene's germline CDR1 is MDHEN and CDR2 SYDVKM. CDR3 in amino acids: CASSRGQGAFF. As DNA, the CDR3 is TGTGCCAGCAGTCGGGGACAGGGGGCTTTCTTT.

This clonotype was detected many times. The rearrangement uses TRBV5-5 and TRBJ2-5, with D perhaps matching TRBD1 (6 bases). The V and J ends lost 0 bases and 6 bases respectively, with 9 bases between them. This CDR3 contains 13 residues. The V gene's germline CDR1 is SGHKS and CDR2 YYEKEE (reference sequence). CDR3 DNA: TGTGCCAGCAGCTTGGGCTGGGGGCAGACCCAGTACTTC. Translated, it gives CASSLGWGQTQYF.

This clonotype was seen repeatedly, ten times or more. The chain is built from TRBV20-1 and TRBJ2-1, with D tentatively TRBD1 (5 bases). Trimming took off 0 bases at V and 6 bases at J, with 21 bases between the two ends. The CDR3 runs to 17 residues. From germline, CDR1 is DFQATT and CDR2 SNEGSKA (reference sequence). The CDR3 region is CSARDVLAGSLGNEQFF. CDR3 sequence (DNA): TGCAGTGCTAGAGATGTCCTGGCAGGGTCTTTAGGCAATGAGCAGTTCTTC.

Only a few counts were recorded for this clonotype. The genes are TRBV19 and TRBJ2-1, with unresolved D. V was clipped by 2 bases and J by 4 bases, with 21 bases between them. The CDR3 is 18 amino acids. Germline CDR1 is LNHDA and CDR2 is SQIVND (reference sequence). CDR3 protein: CASSIIPPSSAMYNEQFF. In DNA, the CDR3 is TGTGCCAGTAGTATAATCCCCCCCTCCAGCGCCATGTACAATGAGCAGTTCTTC.

This chain connects TRBV29-1 to TRBJ2-7; D may correspond to TRBD1 or TRBD2 (6 bases each). Germline assignment: CDR1 SQVTM and CDR2 ANQGSEA. V lost 7 bases and J 4 bases, leaving 20 bases between the germline ends. The length of the CDR3 is 14 residues. The CDR3 DNA sequence: TGCAGCGCCGAAGGGGGGACGGGTCAATACGAGCAGTACTTC. Protein sequence: CSAEGGTGQYEQYF.

V usage is TRBV20-1 and J usage is TRBJ1-4, with 7 bases fitting TRBD1. Germline V CDR1 and CDR2: DFQATT, SNEGSKA (reference sequence). The trim removed 5 bases at V and 7 bases at J, leaving 7 bases unmatched. The CDR3 has 13 residues. The CDR3 region has the DNA TGCAGTGCTCCGAGACAGGGAGGTGAAAAACTGTTTTTT. This encodes CSAPRQGGEKLFF.

In DNA form, the CDR3 reads TGTGCCACCAGTGGCAAAACAGGGGGCTTAGATACGCAGTATTTT. Its translation is CATSGKTGGLDTQYF. The gene calls are TRBV24-1 and TRBJ2-3; TRBD1 aligns across 9 bases. Germline V gene sequence: CDR1 KGHDR, CDR2 SFDVKD. CDR3 length equals 15 residues. J lost 5 bases, V lost 5 bases, and 7 bases had no gene match.

In this sample, this clonotype turned up many times. The gene calls are TRBV5-1 and TRBJ2-7; D gene uncertain. The ends were cut back, 8 bases at V and 4 bases at J, with 10 bases in the middle. This CDR3 has 11 residues. From germline, CDR1 is SGHRS and CDR2 YFSETQ. The CDR3 region is CARGPNYEQYF. The CDR3, as DNA: TGCGCCAGAGGCCCAAATTACGAGCAGTACTTC. Full variable domain (outside the CDR3, taken from reference TRBV5-1 and TRBJ2-7): KAGVTQTPRYLIKTRGQQVTLSCSPISGHRSVSWYQQTPGQGLQFLFEYFSETQRNKGNFPGRFSGRQFSNSRSEMNVSTLELGDSALYLCARGPNYEQYFGPGTRLTVT.

This clonotype was detected many times. The chain carries TRBV20-1 and TRBJ2-7, with TRBD2 identical over 11 bases. Germline CDR1 reads DFQATT; CDR2 reads SNEGSKA (reference sequence). The CDR3 is 15 residues long. The V and J ends lost 0 bases and 3 bases, in that order; junction bases with no gene match: 4. CDR3 sequence (DNA): TGCAGTGCTAGAGACTGGGGGACTAGCGGCTACGAGCAGTACTTC. Its protein is CSARDWGTSGYEQYF.

V usage is TRBV27 and J usage is TRBJ2-4; TRBD2 aligns across 13 bases. CDR1 and CDR2 (germline): MNHEY, SMNVEV (reference sequence). The CDR3 is made up of 18 amino acids. J gave up 0 bases and V 6 bases, and 8 bases lay outside the gene matches. This CDR3 is CASRPGLAGRGAKNIQYF. In nucleotides, the CDR3 is TGTGCCAGCAGACCGGGACTAGCGGGAAGAGGAGCCAAAAACATTCAGTACTTC.

The rearrangement uses TRBV24-1 and TRBJ2-7; D possibly uses TRBD1 or TRBD2 (5 bases each). The germline CDR1 and CDR2 sequences are KGHDR and SFDVKD. V was trimmed by 2 bases and J by 4 bases, leaving 5 bases between them. This CDR3 has 12 amino acids. Written as DNA, the CDR3 is TGTGCCACCAGTGATTGGGGGTACGAGCAGTACTTC. As protein: CATSDWGYEQYF.

The V gene is TRBV7-9, the J gene TRBJ1-1; D is unclear. Germline assignment: CDR1 SEHNR and CDR2 FQNEAQ (reference sequence). Trimming pared 2 bases from V and 7 bases from J, leaving 11 bases between. This CDR3 comprises 13 residues. CDR3 amino acids: CASSLTVGNEAFF. As DNA, the CDR3 is TGTGCCAGCAGCTTAACCGTGGGAAATGAAGCTTTCTTT.

This clonotype showed up just a few times. The J gene is TRBJ1-6, the V gene TRBV6-2 or TRBV6-3; a possible D gene is TRBD1 (6 bases). This CDR3 spans 15 amino acids. The germline V and J ends were trimmed by 7 bases and 6 bases, with 16 bases remaining between them. Germline V gene sequence: CDR1 MNHEY, CDR2 SVGEGT. The CDR3 here is CASNTGSGSNSPLHF. In nucleotides, the CDR3 is TGTGCCAGCAACACAGGGTCTGGGTCTAATTCACCCCTCCACTTT.

Details on this clonotype: A read error may account for a junction end that differs from germline. CDR3 protein: CASSTYRDPNTRELFF. The CDR3 region has the DNA TGTGCCAGCAGTACCTACAGGGACCCGAACACCAGGGAGCTGTTTTTT. The V call is TRBV28, the J call TRBJ2-2, with D perhaps matching TRBD1 (6 bases). There are 16 residues in the CDR3. CDR1 MDHEN and CDR2 SYDVKM come from the germline V gene.

This clonotype was observed many times. This chain links TRBV6-1 with TRBJ1-4, with D unresolved. There are 16 residues in the CDR3. Germline values: CDR1 MNHNS, CDR2 SASEGT. Deletions cut 0 bases from V and 0 bases from J, with 8 bases between. The CDR3: CASSEAGITTNEKLFF. Written as DNA, the CDR3 is TGTGCCAGCAGTGAAGCTGGGATAACAACTAATGAAAAACTGTTTTTT.

The chain joins TRBV29-1 to TRBJ2-3, with 10 positions matching TRBD1. J was trimmed by 6 bases and V by 7 bases; bases with no gene match: 10. The CDR3 loop spans 14 amino acids. Germline loops: CDR1 SQVTM, CDR2 ANQGSEA. This CDR3 reads CSAATGGVGDTQYF. CDR3 DNA sequence: TGCAGCGCCGCGACAGGGGGCGTGGGGGATACGCAGTATTTT.

V and J are TRBV9 and TRBJ2-1, with TRBD2 identical over 9 bases. Trimming cost V 2 bases and J 3 bases; bases outside gene matches: 9. Germline loops: CDR1 SGDLS, CDR2 YYNGEE. The CDR3 extends over 17 amino acids. The CDR3 DNA reads TGTGCCAGCAGCGTCGAGATATCAGCGGGAGGCTACAATGAGCAGTTCTTC. Its protein product is CASSVEISAGGYNEQFF.